This T cell receptor beta chain was identified during a study of control samples from healthy donors and cancer patients. V lost 1 base to trimming and J lost 2 bases, with 5 bases between them. The CDR3 length is 13 residues. The germline gives CDR1 LGHNA, CDR2 YNFKEQ. Only in-frame clones appear in the TCRdb table, and some are missing; sequencing was by immunoSEQ multiplex PCR. The sample gives roughly 130,000 clones, approximately 94% of which show up once; under 2% is in the top ten. The receptor was derived from a man aged 45-65 years with head and neck cancer. Sequencing used PBMCs. V gene TRBV4-2 combines with J gene TRBJ1-2; no clear D gene. This CDR3 is CASSQVGNYGYTF. Here the CDR3 DNA reads TGTGCCAGCAGCCAAGTAGGGAACTATGGCTACACCTTC.